This entry features one T cell receptor beta chain sequence. What it binds is unknown. The germline CDR1 and CDR2 sequences are SGHRS and YFSETQ. V was trimmed by 3 bases and J by 3 bases, leaving 12 bases between them. The CDR3 runs to 14 residues. cDNA synthesis used the whole RNA isolate, giving expressed TCRB sequences. Profiled with immunoSEQ multiplex PCR; TCRdb holds only in-frame clones, not every one. The sample consists of 200,000 to 300,000 clones, roughly 11% of them appearing once. The source of the sample is a study of beta chain features in type 1 diabetes. Study as a whole: Age, gender and cell yields were alike across patients and healthy donors. Whole-study findings and limits: Cells with high TCR expression could be over-represented when cDNA is sequenced. Among all four CD4+ subsets, Type 1 diabetes patients had TCRB CDR3s that were moderately but significantly shorter.

Using CD45RO/CCR7/CD25/CD127/CD95/CD27, CD4+ naive, central memory, regulatory and stem cell-like memory cells were sorted. Sorted cells reached over 98% purity in every population. V and J are TRBV5-1 and TRBJ2-5, with a tentative D call TRBD1 (6 bases). The specimen sequenced was naive CD4+ T cells from blood. The sequence derives from a man aged 25 to 40 with type 1 diabetes. CDR3 nucleotides: TGCGCCAGCAGCTCACAGGGAGCTGAAGAGACCCAGTACTTC. Its translation is CASSSQGAEETQYF.